This TCR beta chain is from a study of OX40 agonist ivuxolimab in advanced cancers. Background on the study: Patients were treated with ivuxolimab, an agonistic anti-OX40 (CD134) antibody. Earlier anti-PD-1, anti-PD-L1 or anti-CTLA-4 therapy was permitted; roughly 37% had received some. General observations from the study: Which antigen the expanded peripheral T cells recognized is unknown.

TCRdb's copy holds only in-frame clones and misses some; the assay was immunoSEQ multiplex PCR. The repertoire holds 65,000 to 85,000 clones, with approximately 89% as singletons. About this clone itself: Its antigen is not known.

Germline V lookup: CDR1 SGHRS, CDR2 YFSETQ. V was cut by 0 bases and J by 0 bases, with 6 bases left in between. The CDR3 is 14 residues long. Sequencing was performed on CD4+ or CD8+ T cells sorted from blood, taken in a trial of the OX40 agonist ivuxolimab. V and J are TRBV5-1 and TRBJ1-1; D unresolved. The receptor was isolated from an adult with an advanced solid tumor such as melanoma, head and neck, liver or kidney cancer. CDR3 residues: CASSLGPVNTEAFF. The CDR3 coding sequence is TGCGCCAGCAGCTTGGGACCCGTGAACACTGAAGCTTTCTTT.